Listed below are T cell receptor beta chains from one sample, sequenced in a study of T cell responses to AZD1222 COVID-19 vaccine. This table comes from immunoSEQ multiplex PCR, and its TCRdb copy is limited to in-frame clones, with some not included. Of 160,000 or so clones in the sample, approximately 91% were seen once. This specimen consisted of peripheral blood, obtained after recovery from COVID-19. The source of these receptors is an adult who had recovered from COVID-19. Each CDR3 is given without its conserved first and last residue. Clone size appears in some rows only: once, few, many, or a class for an expanded clone.

. TRBV7-2 ASSPPGLAYEQY
. TRBV2 ASFFQGLGEQY
. TRBV5-1 ASSLGDGGGDTQY
. TRBV11-2 ASSSGRASGSGNEQF
once TRBV6-1 ASSEADASAGYEQY
. TRBV18 ASSPRRTGAGEAF
. TRBV6-6 ASATGTGAYEQY
. TRBV3-1/TRBV3-2 ASSPGQYNSPLH
. TRBV10-3 AIKSDKGTGELF
. TRBV6-2/TRBV6-3 ASSKPDRKYQETQY
. TRBV11-2 ASSEQGRGAF
. TRBV5-1 ASSRDDSYEQY
few TRBV28 ASRGRTVTYGYT
. TRBV15 ATSSGYRGGNQPQH
once TRBV2 ASTTGSSPLH
. TRBV18 ASSPRQGIGDTEAF
. TRBV28 ASSFKPRDFSYEQY
once TRBV5-6 ASSLFRVREKLF
. TRBV19 ASSIGRMGLGTETQY
. TRBV7-2 ASSSQGALNYGYT
. TRBV19 ASSPRTGSYGYT
. TRBV3-1/TRBV3-2 ASSQVQMGGPEAF